This record looks at one T cell receptor beta chain sequence and its context. The data derive from a study of blood T cell repertoires in COVID-19. Study overall: The study drew acute and convalescent COVID-19 samples from the United States, Italy and Spain. Sample material is recorded as cDNA or gDNA derived from T cells, B-cell-depleted T cells, or PBMCs.

Study processing details: Amplification of reference gene primers was used by the study to estimate nucleated cell counts. Measured with immunoSEQ multiplex PCR; TCRdb has only the in-frame clones, and not every one. Clone size and the V and J calls come from that table; the DNA yielded D and trimming. The sample lists 80,000 to 100,000 clones; roughly 80% were seen once. Germline loops: CDR1 SGHTA, CDR2 FQGNSA. The CDR3 covers 15 residues. V was trimmed by 3 bases and J by 3 bases, leaving 9 bases between them. This chain links TRBV7-2 with TRBJ1-6; D may be TRBD1 (6 bases). This receptor was obtained from a man in his 60s with acute or convalescent COVID-19. Sequences were obtained from peripheral blood. CDR3 protein: CASSLDSNYNSPLHF. The CDR3 DNA follows: TGTGCCAGCAGCTTGGACAGTAACTATAATTCACCCCTCCACTTT.